This T cell receptor (beta chain) was captured by sequencing in a study of blood T cell repertoires in COVID-19. The overall study: Material from acute and convalescent COVID-19 was sourced from the United States, Italy and Spain. In each case, the material was cDNA or gDNA derived from T cells, B-cell-depleted T cells, or PBMCs.

Original analysis: Estimated nucleated cell counts came from reference gene primer amplification. Assay: immunoSEQ multiplex PCR; the TCRdb copy retains only in-frame clones and omits some. That table is the source of V, J and clone size, and D and trimming were worked out from the DNA. The sample lists roughly 110,000 clones, about 85% occurring once. The source is a human donor in a cohort sampled during active COVID-19. Sequenced material: peripheral blood.

As DNA, the CDR3 is TGTGCCAGCAGTTACACACAGGGGACGGGCCAGCCCCAGCATTTT. It translates to CASSYTQGTGQPQHF. The chain combines TRBV5-5 with TRBJ1-5; TRBD1 aligns across 7 bases. Germline V lookup: CDR1 SGHKS, CDR2 YYEKEE (reference sequence). V lost 5 bases and J lost 7; bases outside the gene matches: 12. The CDR3 sequence is 15 residues long.